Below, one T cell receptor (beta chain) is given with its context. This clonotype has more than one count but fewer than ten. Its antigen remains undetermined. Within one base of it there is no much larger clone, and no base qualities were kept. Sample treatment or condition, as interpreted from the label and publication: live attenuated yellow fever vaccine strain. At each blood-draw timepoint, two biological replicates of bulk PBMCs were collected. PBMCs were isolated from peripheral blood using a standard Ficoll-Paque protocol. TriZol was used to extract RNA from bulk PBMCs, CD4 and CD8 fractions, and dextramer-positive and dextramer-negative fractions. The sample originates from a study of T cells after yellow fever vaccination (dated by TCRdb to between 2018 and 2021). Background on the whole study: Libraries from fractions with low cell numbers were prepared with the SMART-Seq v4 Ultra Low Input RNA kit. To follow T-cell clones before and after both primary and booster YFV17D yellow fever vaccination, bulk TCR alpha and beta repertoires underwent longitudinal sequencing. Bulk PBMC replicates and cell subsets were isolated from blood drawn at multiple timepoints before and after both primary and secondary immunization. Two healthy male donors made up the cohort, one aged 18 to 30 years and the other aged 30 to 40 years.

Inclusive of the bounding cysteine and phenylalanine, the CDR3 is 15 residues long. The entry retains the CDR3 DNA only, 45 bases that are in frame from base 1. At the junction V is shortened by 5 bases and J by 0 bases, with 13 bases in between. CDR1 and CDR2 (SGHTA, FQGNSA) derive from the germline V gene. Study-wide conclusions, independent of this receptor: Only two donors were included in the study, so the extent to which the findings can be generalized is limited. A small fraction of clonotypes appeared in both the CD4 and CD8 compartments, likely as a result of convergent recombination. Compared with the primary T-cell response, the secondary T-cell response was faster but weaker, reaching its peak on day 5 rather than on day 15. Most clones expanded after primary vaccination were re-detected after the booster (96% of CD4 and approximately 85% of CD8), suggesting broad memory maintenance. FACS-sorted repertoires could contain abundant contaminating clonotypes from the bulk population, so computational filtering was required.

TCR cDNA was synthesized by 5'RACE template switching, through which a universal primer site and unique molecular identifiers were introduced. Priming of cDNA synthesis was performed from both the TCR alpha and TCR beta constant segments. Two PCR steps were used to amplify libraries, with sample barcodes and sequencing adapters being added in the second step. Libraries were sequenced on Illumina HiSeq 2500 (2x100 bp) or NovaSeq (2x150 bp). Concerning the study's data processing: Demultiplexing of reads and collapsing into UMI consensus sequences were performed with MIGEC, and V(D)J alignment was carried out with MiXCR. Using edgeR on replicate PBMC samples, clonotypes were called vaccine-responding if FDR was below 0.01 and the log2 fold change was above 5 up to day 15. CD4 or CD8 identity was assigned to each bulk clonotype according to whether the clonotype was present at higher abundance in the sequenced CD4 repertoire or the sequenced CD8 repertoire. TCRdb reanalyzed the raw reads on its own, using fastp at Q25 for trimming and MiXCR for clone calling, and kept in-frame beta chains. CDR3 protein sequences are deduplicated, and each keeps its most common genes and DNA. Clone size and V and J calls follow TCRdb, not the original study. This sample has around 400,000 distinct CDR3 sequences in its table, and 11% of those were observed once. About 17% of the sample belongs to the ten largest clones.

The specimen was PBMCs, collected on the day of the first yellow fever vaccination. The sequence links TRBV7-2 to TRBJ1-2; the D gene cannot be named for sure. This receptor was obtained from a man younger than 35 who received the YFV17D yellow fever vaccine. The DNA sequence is TGTGCCAGCAGCGCCACCTCGGGGACTAACTATGGCTACACCTTC. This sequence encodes CASSATSGTNYGYTF.